The subject of this entry is one TCR beta chain. The data derive from a study of blood T cell repertoires in COVID-19. Study background: Samples of COVID-19 (acute and convalescent) were obtained from the United States, Italy and Spain. Sample material is recorded as cDNA or gDNA derived from T cells, B-cell-depleted T cells, or PBMCs.

Sequencing was performed with immunoSEQ multiplex PCR; in TCRdb, only in-frame clones are kept and a portion is missing. Of about 260,000 clones listed, approximately 82% are singletons. CDR3 length: 15 residues. Per the germline V gene, CDR1 is MNHEY and CDR2 is SMNVEV (reference sequence). Between the trimmed V and J ends, which lost 3 bases and 4 bases, there was a span of 15 bases. The source of this sequence is a woman over 75 with acute or convalescent COVID-19. Specimen: peripheral blood. The V call is TRBV27, the J call TRBJ1-2; maybe TRBD1 (5 bases). CDR3 in amino acids: CASSFARSGGYGYTF. CDR3 nucleotide sequence: TGTGCCAGCAGTTTCGCACGGTCGGGGGGCTATGGCTACACCTTC.